Described below is a single T cell receptor beta chain sequence and its context. Its antigen is not identified. These data belong to a study of PD-1 blockade in classical Hodgkin lymphoma. General study points: Researchers reported that CD4+ TCR diversity, though not CD8+, rose significantly by C4D1. With respect to the repertoire differences, their causes, possibly disease activity or prior therapy, remain undefined. Complete responders' baseline diversity resembled that of newly diagnosed patients.

The V end lost 7 bases, the J end lost 2 bases, and 12 bases lay between the germline ends. Germline values: CDR1 SNHLY, CDR2 FYNNEI. The CDR3 has 14 residues. Every patient experienced relapse after autologous stem cell transplantation, and brentuximab vedotin exposure varied. Produced via immunoSEQ multiplex PCR; TCRdb's table is partial and in-frame only. The repertoire has around 20,000 clones, roughly 85% of them found once; the top ten carry over 10%. This material consisted of peripheral blood mononuclear cells (PBMCs), taken before the second cycle of nivolumab. The chain employs TRBV2 and TRBJ1-5; the D is unclear. The origin of this receptor is a human donor with classical Hodgkin lymphoma. CDR3 DNA sequence: TGTGCCAGCACCCCCCTCGGGGGCAATCAGCCCCAGCATTTT. It is translated as CASTPLGGNQPQHF.